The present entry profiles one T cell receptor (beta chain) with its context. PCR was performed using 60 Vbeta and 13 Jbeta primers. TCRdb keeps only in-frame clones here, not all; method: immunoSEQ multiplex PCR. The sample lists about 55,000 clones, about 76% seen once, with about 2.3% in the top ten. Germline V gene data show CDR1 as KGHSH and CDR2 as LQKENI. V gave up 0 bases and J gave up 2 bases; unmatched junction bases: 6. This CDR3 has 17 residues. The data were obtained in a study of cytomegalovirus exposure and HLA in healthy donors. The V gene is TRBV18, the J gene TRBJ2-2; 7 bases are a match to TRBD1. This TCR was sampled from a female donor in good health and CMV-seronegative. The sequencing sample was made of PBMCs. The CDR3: CASSPPSAGGNTGELFF. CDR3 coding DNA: TGTGCCAGCTCACCACCGTCGGCAGGGGGTAACACCGGGGAGCTGTTTTTT.